Many counts were recorded for the clone carrying this T cell receptor (beta chain). The target antigen is unknown. The authors' processing: The distant-metastasis classifier for papillary thyroid cancer was built from CDR3 differences across clinicopathological groups. Using MiXCR, TCRdb re-called clones from the PCR reads. In this record, the V and J calls reflect TCRdb's handling and not the investigators' own analysis. The table records approximately 40,000 clones, more than 9.5% of them present only once. Among the patients, none had received any treatment before thyroid surgery. These data come from a study of metastatic and nonmetastatic thyroid tumors. For the study at large: Malignant and benign thyroid patients had repertoires compared in peripheral blood and tumor or nodule tissue. Study findings and constraints: Significantly higher TCR beta diversity was reportedly seen in malignant thyroid tumors than benign nodules, in blood and tumor.

Input material: blood. This TCR was sampled from a female donor with papillary thyroid cancer or a benign thyroid nodule (not recorded which). Some clones in this sample may be carry-over from other donors' samples.

CDR3 amino acids: CASSPLTMNTEAFF. In DNA form, the CDR3 reads TGTGCCAGCAGCCCCCTAACTATGAACACTGAAGCTTTCTTT. The chain combines TRBV11-1 with TRBJ1-1; no clear D. V lost 5 bases to trimming and J lost 0 bases, with 10 bases between them. The CDR3 is made up of 14 amino acids. From germline, CDR1 is SGHAT and CDR2 FQDESV (reference sequence).